This entry is about one T cell receptor (beta chain). The sample is drawn from a study of blood T cell repertoires in COVID-19. This table comes from immunoSEQ multiplex PCR, and its TCRdb copy is limited to in-frame clones, with some not included. Of some 320,000 clones listed, over 85% are singletons. CDR3 length: 16 amino acids. Per the germline V gene, CDR1 is SGHRS and CDR2 is YFSETQ. V was pared by 3 bases and J by 3 bases, with 9 bases of the junction left unmatched. The receptor was derived from a woman between 45 and 65 years old who had been exposed to COVID-19. The sequenced sample consisted of PBMCs or T cells enriched from blood (not recorded which). The chain is built from TRBV5-1 and TRBJ2-1; TRBD1 aligns across 7 bases. The CDR3 is CASSSTGIEIYNEQFF. The CDR3 DNA reads TGCGCCAGCAGCTCGACAGGGATCGAAATCTACAATGAGCAGTTCTTC.